The 26 T cell receptor beta chains listed next were all sequenced from one sample in a study of CD8+CD57+ T cells in acquired aplastic anemia. TCR beta VDJ combinations and CDR3 sequences were profiled from genomic DNA. MiXCR, applied by TCRdb to the reads, yields one record per CDR3 protein. The table shows 150,000 to 200,000 distinct CDR3 sequences, with approximately 44% occurring only once. The sequenced material came from sorted CD4+, CD8+, or CD8+CD57+ T cells (not recorded which) from PBMCs. The receptors here all came from a human donor in good health.

This clonotype was detected only a few times. CDR3 DNA sequence: TGTGCCTGTGACAGCCCGAACACTGAAGCTTTCTTT. It encodes CACDSPNTEAFF. The V gene is TRBV30, the J gene TRBJ1-1; D might be TRBD1 (5 bases). Germline-derived CDR1 and CDR2 are GTSNPN and SVGIG (reference sequence). Between the trimmed V and J ends, which lost 6 bases and 1 base, there was a span of 9 bases. The CDR3 contains 12 residues.

The DNA for the CDR3 is TGTGCCAGCAGCCGCTTGGGGGAGGATGAGCAGTTCTTC. Protein: CASSRLGEDEQFF. The chain joins TRBV3-1 to TRBJ2-1; D might be TRBD2 (6 bases). Germline lookup yields CDR1 LGHDT and CDR2 YNNKEL (reference sequence). V lost 4 bases and J 8 bases, leaving 12 bases between the germline ends. The CDR3 spans 13 residues.

The genes are TRBV12-3 or TRBV12-4 and TRBJ1-2; D is possibly TRBD1 (5 bases). The length of the CDR3 is 15 residues. V lost 3 bases, J lost 3 bases, and 14 bases lay in between. The CDR3 DNA reads TGTGCCAGCAGTTTTTTTCTCCGGGGGGACTATGGCTACACCTTC. Translated, it gives CASSFFLRGDYGYTF.

This clonotype appeared once. This chain joins TRBV20-1 and TRBJ1-2; 10 bases align to TRBD1. CDR1 and CDR2 from the germline V gene are DFQATT and SNEGSKA (reference sequence). The V segment lost 2 bases and the J segment 7 bases; nucleotides outside the gene matches: 10. The CDR3 totals 15 residues. The CDR3 sequence: CSARNPTGGVLGYTF. The CDR3 bases are TGCAGTGCTAGAAACCCGACAGGGGGCGTACTTGGCTACACCTTC.

There are many counts of this clonotype. The gene calls are TRBV19 and TRBJ2-3; D not certain. CDR1 is LNHDA and CDR2 is SQIVND in the germline V gene (reference sequence). CDR3 length: 16 residues. V was cut by 3 bases and J by 0 bases, with 13 bases left in between. The CDR3: CASSMWAALSTDTQYF. The CDR3, as DNA: TGTGCCAGTAGTATGTGGGCAGCCCTAAGCACAGATACGCAGTATTTT. The full variable domain, with the rest looked up from reference TRBV19 and TRBJ2-3, is DGGITQSPKYLFRKEGQNVTLSCEQNLNHDAMYWYRQDPGQGLRLIYYSQIVNDFQKGDIAEGYSVSREKKESFPLTVTSAQKNPTAFYLCASSMWAALSTDTQYFGPGTRLTVL.

This clonotype has only a few counts. Possible read error: a much larger clone is one base away. The chain has TRBV20-1 and TRBJ2-3, with TRBD2 matching over 10 bases. CDR1 DFQATT and CDR2 SNEGSKA come from the germline V gene (reference sequence). The CDR3 is made up of 15 amino acids. The CDR3 spells CSANPGLASTDMQYF. CDR3 nucleotide sequence: TGCAGTGCTAATCCGGGACTAGCGAGCACAGATATGCAGTATTTT.

This clonotype showed up many times. The V call is TRBV29-1, the J call TRBJ1-1, with 9 positions matching TRBD1. The ends lost 4 bases at V and 6 bases at J; junction bases unmatched: 9. Germline V gene lookup returns CDR1 SQVTM and CDR2 ANQGSEA. The CDR3 contains 14 residues. CDR3 DNA: TGCAGCGTTGCGATCCCGGGACAGGGTGCTGAAGCTTTCTTT. Protein: CSVAIPGQGAEAFF.

This clonotype was observed many times. The chain links TRBV20-1 to TRBJ1-2; unclear D gene. With 2 bases removed from V and 4 bases from J, the gap between germline ends came to 8 bases. CDR3 length equals 12 residues. Looked up from germline, CDR1 is DFQATT and CDR2 is SNEGSKA (reference sequence). The CDR3 reads CSARRLIYGYTF. The CDR3 DNA is TGCAGTGCTAGAAGGCTGATCTATGGCTACACCTTC.

The J gene is TRBJ1-2, the V gene TRBV7-2; D is undetermined. The CDR3 runs 14 residues. Trimming cost V 2 bases and J 7 bases, with 14 bases left between them. Looked up from germline, CDR1 is SGHTA and CDR2 is FQGNSA. This CDR3 reads CASSLRGGVGGYTF. Here the CDR3 DNA reads TGTGCCAGCAGCTTACGCGGAGGAGTAGGTGGCTACACCTTC.

This sequence joins TRBV19 and TRBJ2-7, with 12 bases aligning to TRBD2. The J segment lost 4 bases and the V segment lost 5 bases, leaving 6 bases of the junction unmatched. Germline lookup yields CDR1 LNHDA and CDR2 SQIVND (reference sequence). The CDR3 totals 15 residues. DNA for the CDR3: TGTGCCAGTAGTGCCGGGACTAGCGGGTGGTACGAGCAGTACTTC. Its protein product is CASSAGTSGWYEQYF.

Notes on this clonotype: A much larger clonotype is one base distant, so this may be a read error. V usage is TRBV15 and J usage is TRBJ2-1, with D tentatively TRBD2 (6 bases). CDR1 LNHNV and CDR2 YYDKDF come from the germline V gene (reference sequence). There are 14 residues in the CDR3. V dropped 5 bases and J dropped 6 bases, with 14 bases sitting between them. Here the CDR3 reads CATSRPGGVNEQFF. CDR3 coding DNA: TGTGCCACCAGCCGCCCCGGAGGGGTCAATGAGCAGTTCTTC.

This clonotype was detected only once. At one boundary the junction diverges from the germline segment, which might be a read error. The chain couples TRBV10-2 to TRBJ2-1, with D possibly being TRBD2 (5 bases). There are 13 residues in the CDR3. CDR1 is WSHSY, CDR2 SAAADI, per germline. CDR3 sequence: CVSSESGINEQFF. The CDR3 nucleotides are TGCGTCAGCAGTGAGTCGGGGATCAATGAGCAGTTCTTC.

The V and J genes are TRBV24-1 and TRBJ2-6; D is unclear. Germline values: CDR1 KGHDR, CDR2 SFDVKD. With 9 bases removed from V and 4 bases from J, the gap between germline ends came to 9 bases. This CDR3 has 13 residues. The CDR3 sequence: CATSDTGANVLTF. The CDR3 bases are TGTGCCACCTCGGATACCGGGGCCAACGTCCTGACTTTC.

This clonotype has only one observation. A much larger clone lies a single base off, so this may be a read error. The V gene is TRBV5-1, the J gene TRBJ1-5; the D is unclear. Germline values: CDR1 SGHRS, CDR2 YFSETQ. Trimming took off 0 bases at V and 5 bases at J, with 12 bases between the two ends. This CDR3 contains 15 residues. DNA of the CDR3: TGCGCCAGCAGCTTGGAGGCAGGTGGCGATCAGCCCCAGCATTTT. Translated, it gives CASSLEAGGDQPQHF.

The chain is built from TRBV5-6 and TRBJ2-1; 8 nucleotides match TRBD1. Per the germline V gene, CDR1 is SGHDT and CDR2 is YYEEEE. This CDR3 region has 17 residues. J lost 1 base, V lost 3 bases, and 9 bases had no gene match. The CDR3: CASSWDRTVKSYNEQFF. CDR3 in DNA: TGTGCCAGCAGCTGGGACAGGACGGTAAAATCCTACAATGAGCAGTTCTTC.

V and J are TRBV15 and TRBJ2-1; D not certain. CDR1 and CDR2 (germline): LNHNV, YYDKDF (reference sequence). The CDR3 has 14 amino acids. The germline V and J ends were trimmed by 1 base and 8 bases, with 12 bases remaining between them. CDR3 DNA: TGTGCCACCAGCAGAGCCCAAGTTGGGGATGAGCAGTTCTTC. The encoded protein is CATSRAQVGDEQFF.

The chain carries TRBV29-1 and TRBJ2-7, with a possible D match to TRBD1 (5 bases). V shed 6 bases and J shed 2 bases, with 8 bases lying between them. There are 11 residues in the CDR3. Germline-derived CDR1 and CDR2 are SQVTM and ANQGSEA. The CDR3 spells CSVGRAYEQYF. The CDR3 coding sequence is TGCAGCGTGGGCAGGGCCTACGAGCAGTACTTC.

The V gene is TRBV6-1, the J gene TRBJ1-1; 7 bases are shared with TRBD1. The CDR3 has 16 amino acids. Losses at the gene ends were 6 bases for V and 4 bases for J; bases not matched to a gene: 14. Germline-derived CDR1 and CDR2 are MNHNS and SASEGT. This CDR3 is CASRVERGRRATEAFF. CDR3 DNA sequence: TGTGCCAGCAGGGTTGAGAGGGGGCGTCGGGCCACTGAAGCTTTCTTT.

J is TRBJ2-3 and V is TRBV20-1, with 7 bases aligning to TRBD2. CDR3 length equals 15 residues. Trimming took 3 bases from V and 4 from J; bases not matched to a gene: 10. CDR1 is DFQATT and CDR2 is SNEGSKA in the germline V gene (reference sequence). CDR3 amino acids: CSASVDGGSSDTQYF. Here the CDR3 DNA reads TGCAGTGCTAGTGTGGATGGCGGGAGTTCAGATACGCAGTATTTT.

Comments on this clonotype: A single base separates this from a much larger clone, so it may be a read error. This sequence joins TRBV12-5 and TRBJ2-5; D is possibly TRBD1 (6 bases). The CDR3 loop spans 12 amino acids. Trimming left V 8 bases short and J 5 bases short, with 12 bases between. Germline lookup yields CDR1 LGHNT and CDR2 FRNRAP. CDR3 coding DNA: TGTGCTAGTAGGAAGGGGGATGAGACCCAGTACTTC. It translates to CASRKGDETQYF.

V and J are TRBV5-8 and TRBJ2-2; D gene unclear. The germline V and J ends were trimmed by 0 bases and 1 base, with 7 bases remaining between them. The CDR3 is made up of 15 amino acids. Germline loops: CDR1 SGHTS, CDR2 YDEGEE. DNA of the CDR3: TGTGCCAGCAGCTTGGAGCCTAGGAACACCGGGGAGCTGTTTTTT. Translating it yields CASSLEPRNTGELFF.

This clonotype appeared many times. The V gene is TRBV20-1, the J gene TRBJ2-3; the D is unclear. This CDR3 has 12 amino acids. Trimming took 4 bases from V and 5 from J, leaving 10 bases between them. The germline V gene has CDR1 DFQATT and CDR2 SNEGSKA (reference sequence). The CDR3 coding sequence is TGCAGTGCTATGCAATCAGGAGATACGCAGTATTTT. Protein: CSAMQSGDTQYF.

This rearrangement joins TRBV18 to TRBJ1-5; D is perhaps TRBD1 (6 bases). Per the germline V gene, CDR1 is KGHSH and CDR2 is LQKENI. The CDR3 contains 15 residues. Trimming removed 3 bases at V and 4 bases at J, with 13 bases between. CDR3 in DNA: TGTGCCAGCTCACCCCAGACAGGAATTAATCAGCCCCAGCATTTT. It translates to CASSPQTGINQPQHF.

Only a few counts were recorded for this clonotype. The chain recombines TRBV28 with TRBJ2-7; D uncertain. V gave up 8 bases and J gave up 0 bases, with 8 bases separating them. CDR1 is MDHEN and CDR2 is SYDVKM in the germline V gene. The length of the CDR3 is 12 residues. The CDR3 loop reads CASRVSSYEQYF. In DNA form, the CDR3 reads TGTGCCAGCCGCGTAAGCTCCTACGAGCAGTACTTC.

This clonotype has ten or more counts. The rearrangement links TRBV4-3 to TRBJ1-4; D unclear. This CDR3 has 15 residues. Between the trimmed V and J ends, which lost 4 bases and 5 bases, there was a span of 14 bases. Germline lookup yields CDR1 LGHNA and CDR2 YSLEER. The CDR3 sequence is CASSPRLMWNEKLFF. The CDR3 DNA reads as TGCGCCAGCAGCCCCAGACTCATGTGGAATGAAAAACTGTTTTTT.

This rearrangement joins TRBV7-8 to TRBJ1-2; TRBD1 is a possible D gene (6 bases). V shed 5 bases and J shed 4 bases, with 14 bases lying between them. The CDR3 loop spans 14 amino acids. Germline assignment: CDR1 SGHVS and CDR2 FQNEAQ. The CDR3 sequence is CASSVLQGGYGYTF. The CDR3 bases are TGTGCCAGCAGCGTATTACAGGGAGGCTATGGCTACACCTTC.